The text below deals with one TCR beta chain. Its antigen is not identified. Method: immunoSEQ multiplex PCR; TCRdb's copy keeps in-frame clones and lacks some. The sample yields about 13,000 clones, 80% seen once. Blood got drawn at baseline, again on cycle 4 day 1, and then on cycle 7 day 1. This sample was included in a study of OX40 agonist ivuxolimab in advanced cancers. The CDR3 contains 15 residues. V gave up 5 bases and J gave up 7 bases, with 18 bases separating them. The germline V gene encodes CDR1 SGHAT and CDR2 FQNNGV. Notes on the study in general: Clonal expansion by week 6 occurred in CD4+ and CD8+ blood T cells (at 0.1 to 3.0 mg/kg).

The V call is TRBV11-2, the J call TRBJ2-1; no reliable D call. The material was CD4+ or CD8+ T cells sorted from blood, obtained in a trial of the OX40 agonist ivuxolimab. The clonotype originates from an adult with an advanced solid tumor such as melanoma, head and neck, liver or kidney cancer. Here the CDR3 reads CASSPPGGPANEQFF. The CDR3 DNA sequence: TGTGCCAGCAGCCCTCCCGGCGGTCCGGCAAATGAGCAGTTCTTC.